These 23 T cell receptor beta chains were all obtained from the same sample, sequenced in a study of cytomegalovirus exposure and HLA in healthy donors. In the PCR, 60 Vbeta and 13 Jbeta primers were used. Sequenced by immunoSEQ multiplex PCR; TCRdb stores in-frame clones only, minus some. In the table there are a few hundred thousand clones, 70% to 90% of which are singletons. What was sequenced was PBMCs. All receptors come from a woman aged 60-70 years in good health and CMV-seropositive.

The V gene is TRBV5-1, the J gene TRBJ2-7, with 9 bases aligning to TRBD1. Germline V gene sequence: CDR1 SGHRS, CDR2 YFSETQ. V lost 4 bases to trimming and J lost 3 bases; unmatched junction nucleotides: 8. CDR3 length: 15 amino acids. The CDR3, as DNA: TGCGCCAGCAGCCCAACAGGGGGCTTGGTCTACGAGCAGTACTTC. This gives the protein CASSPTGGLVYEQYF.

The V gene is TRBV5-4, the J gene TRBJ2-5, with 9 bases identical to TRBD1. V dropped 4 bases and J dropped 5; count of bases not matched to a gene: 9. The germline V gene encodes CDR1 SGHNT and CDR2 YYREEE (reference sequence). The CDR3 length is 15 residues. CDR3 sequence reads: CASSAQDRGDETQYF. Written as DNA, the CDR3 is TGTGCCAGCAGCGCCCAGGACAGGGGAGACGAGACCCAGTACTTC.

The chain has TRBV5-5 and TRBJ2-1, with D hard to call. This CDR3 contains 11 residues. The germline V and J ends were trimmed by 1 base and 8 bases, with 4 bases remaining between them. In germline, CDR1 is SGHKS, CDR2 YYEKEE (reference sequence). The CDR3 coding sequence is TGTGCCAGCAGCTTGCCGGATGAGCAGTTCTTC. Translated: CASSLPDEQFF.

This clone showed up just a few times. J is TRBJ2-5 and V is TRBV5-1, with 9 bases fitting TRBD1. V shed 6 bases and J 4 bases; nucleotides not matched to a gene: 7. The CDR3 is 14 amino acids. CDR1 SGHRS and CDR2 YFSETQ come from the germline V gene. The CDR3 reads CASNEPGQGETQYF. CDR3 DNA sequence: TGCGCCAGCAACGAACCGGGACAGGGAGAGACCCAGTACTTC.

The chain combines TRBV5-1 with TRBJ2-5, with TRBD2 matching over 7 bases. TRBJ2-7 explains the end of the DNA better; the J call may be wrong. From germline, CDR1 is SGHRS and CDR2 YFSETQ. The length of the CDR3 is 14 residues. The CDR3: CASSFSSGAYEQYF. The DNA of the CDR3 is TGCGCCAGCAGCTTTTCTAGCGGCGCCTACGAGCAGTACTTC.

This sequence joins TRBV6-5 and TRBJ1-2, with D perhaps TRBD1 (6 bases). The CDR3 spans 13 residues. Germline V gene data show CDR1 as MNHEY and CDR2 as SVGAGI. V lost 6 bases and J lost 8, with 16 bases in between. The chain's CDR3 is CASRTTGEGGYTF. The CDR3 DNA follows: TGTGCCAGCAGAACGACAGGCGAGGGGGGCTACACCTTC.

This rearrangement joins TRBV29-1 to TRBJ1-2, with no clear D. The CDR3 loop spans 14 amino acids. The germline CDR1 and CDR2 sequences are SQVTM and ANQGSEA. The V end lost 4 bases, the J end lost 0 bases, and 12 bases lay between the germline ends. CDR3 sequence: CSVVSRFTNYGYTF. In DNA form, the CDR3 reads TGCAGCGTTGTATCCAGGTTTACTAACTATGGCTACACCTTC.

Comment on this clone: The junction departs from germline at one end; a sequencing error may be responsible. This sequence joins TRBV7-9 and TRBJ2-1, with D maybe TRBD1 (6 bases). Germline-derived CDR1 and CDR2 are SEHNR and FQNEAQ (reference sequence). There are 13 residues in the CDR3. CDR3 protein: CSSHRDTHNEQFF. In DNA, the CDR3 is TGTTCCAGCCACCGGGACACCCACAATGAGCAGTTCTTC. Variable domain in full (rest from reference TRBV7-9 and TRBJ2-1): DTGVSQNPRHKITKRGQNVTFRCDPISEHNRLYWYRQTLGQGPEFLTYFQNEAQLEKSRLLSDRFSAERPKGSFSTLEIQRTEQGDSAMYLCSSHRDTHNEQFFGPGTRLTVL.

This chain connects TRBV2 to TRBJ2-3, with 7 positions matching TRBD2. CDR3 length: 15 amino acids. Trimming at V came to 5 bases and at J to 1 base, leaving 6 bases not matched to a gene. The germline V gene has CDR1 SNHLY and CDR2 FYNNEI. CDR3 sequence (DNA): TGTGCCAGCAGTCCAAATAGCGGGCGCACAGATACGCAGTATTTT. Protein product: CASSPNSGRTDTQYF.

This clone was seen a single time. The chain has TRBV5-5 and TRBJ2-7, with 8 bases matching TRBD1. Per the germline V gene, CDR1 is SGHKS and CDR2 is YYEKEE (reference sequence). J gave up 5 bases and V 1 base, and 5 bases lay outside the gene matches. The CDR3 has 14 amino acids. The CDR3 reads CASSLKDRGNEQYF. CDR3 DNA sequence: TGTGCCAGCAGCTTGAAAGACAGGGGCAACGAGCAGTACTTC. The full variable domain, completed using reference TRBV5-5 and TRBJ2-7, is DAGVTQSPTHLIKTRGQQVTLRCSPISGHKSVSWYQQVLGQGPQFIFQYYEKEERGRGNFPDRFSARQFPNYSSELNVNALLLGDSALYLCASSLKDRGNEQYFGPGTRLTVT.

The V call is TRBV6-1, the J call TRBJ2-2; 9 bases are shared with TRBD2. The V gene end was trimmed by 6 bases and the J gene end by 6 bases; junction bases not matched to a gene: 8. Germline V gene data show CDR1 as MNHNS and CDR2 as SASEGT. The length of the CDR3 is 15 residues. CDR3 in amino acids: CASRYSGRSAGELFF. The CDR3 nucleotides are TGTGCCAGCAGATATAGCGGGAGAAGCGCCGGGGAGCTGTTTTTT.

The CDR3 reads CASSLEAQRVYEQFF. The CDR3 DNA reads TGTGCCAGCAGCTTAGAGGCTCAGAGAGTATATGAGCAGTTCTTC. The V and J genes are TRBV7-3 and TRBJ2-1; D is uncertain. This CDR3 has 15 amino acids. V was cut by 2 bases and J by 8 bases, with 16 bases left in between. Germline V CDR1 and CDR2: SGHTA, FQGTGA.

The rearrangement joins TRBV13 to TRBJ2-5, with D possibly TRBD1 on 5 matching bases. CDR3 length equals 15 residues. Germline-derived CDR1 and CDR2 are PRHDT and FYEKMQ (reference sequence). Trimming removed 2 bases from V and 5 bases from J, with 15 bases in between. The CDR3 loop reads CASSLFQGGEETQYF. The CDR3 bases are TGTGCCAGCAGCTTATTCCAGGGCGGCGAGGAGACCCAGTACTTC.

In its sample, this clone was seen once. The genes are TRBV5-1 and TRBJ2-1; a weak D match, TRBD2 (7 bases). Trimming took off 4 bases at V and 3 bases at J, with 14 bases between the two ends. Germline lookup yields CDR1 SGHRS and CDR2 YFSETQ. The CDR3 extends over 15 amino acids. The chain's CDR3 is CASSGGGGVYNEQFF. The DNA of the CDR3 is TGCGCCAGCAGCGGCGGAGGGGGGGTCTACAATGAGCAGTTCTTC.

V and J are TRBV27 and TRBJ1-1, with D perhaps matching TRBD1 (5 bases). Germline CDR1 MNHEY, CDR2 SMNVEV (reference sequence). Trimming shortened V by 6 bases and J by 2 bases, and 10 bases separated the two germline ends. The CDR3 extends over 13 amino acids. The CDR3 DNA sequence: TGTGCCAGCAGGCGACAGCCCAACACTGAAGCTTTCTTT. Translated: CASRRQPNTEAFF.

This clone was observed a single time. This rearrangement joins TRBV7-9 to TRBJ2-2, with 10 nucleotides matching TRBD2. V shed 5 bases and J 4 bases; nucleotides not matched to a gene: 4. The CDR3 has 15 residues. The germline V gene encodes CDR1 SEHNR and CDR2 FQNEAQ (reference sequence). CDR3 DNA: TGTGCCAGCAGCCCGGGACTAGCGTCCACCGGGGAGCTGTTTTTT. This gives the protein CASSPGLASTGELFF.

The CDR3 DNA is TGTGCCAGCAGCTTGGGCGGGACAGGGACGACTGAAGCTTTCTTT. It codes for CASSLGGTGTTEAFF. This chain links TRBV5-4 with TRBJ1-1; 9 nucleotides match TRBD1. Germline loops: CDR1 SGHNT, CDR2 YYREEE (reference sequence). There are 15 residues in the CDR3. Trimming cost V 0 bases and J 5 bases; bases outside gene matches: 5.

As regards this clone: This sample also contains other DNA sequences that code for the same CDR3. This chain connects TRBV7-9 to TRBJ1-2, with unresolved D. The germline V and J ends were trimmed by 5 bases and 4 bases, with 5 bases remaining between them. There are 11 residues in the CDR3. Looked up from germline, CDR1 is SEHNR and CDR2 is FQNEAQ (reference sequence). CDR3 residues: CASSLSYGYTF. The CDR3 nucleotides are TGTGCCAGCAGCCTAAGCTATGGCTACACCTTC.

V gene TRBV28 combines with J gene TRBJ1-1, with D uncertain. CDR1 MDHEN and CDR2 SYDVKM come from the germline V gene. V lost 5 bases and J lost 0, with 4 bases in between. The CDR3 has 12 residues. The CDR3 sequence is CASSLLNTEAFF. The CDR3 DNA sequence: TGTGCCAGCAGTCTGTTGAACACTGAAGCTTTCTTT.

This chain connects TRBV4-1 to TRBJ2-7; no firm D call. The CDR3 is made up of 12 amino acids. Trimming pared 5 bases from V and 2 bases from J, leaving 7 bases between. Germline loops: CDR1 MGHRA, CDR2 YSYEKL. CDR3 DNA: TGCGCCAGCAGCTCCACAGCCTACGAGCAGTACTTC. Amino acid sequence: CASSSTAYEQYF.

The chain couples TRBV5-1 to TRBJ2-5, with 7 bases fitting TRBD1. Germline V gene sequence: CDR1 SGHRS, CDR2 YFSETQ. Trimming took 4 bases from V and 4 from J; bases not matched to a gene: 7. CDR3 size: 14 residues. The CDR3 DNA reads TGCGCCAGCAGCCCGGCAGCAGGGGGAGAGACCCAGTACTTC. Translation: CASSPAAGGETQYF. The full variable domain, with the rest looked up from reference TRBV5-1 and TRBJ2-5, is KAGVTQTPRYLIKTRGQQVTLSCSPISGHRSVSWYQQTPGQGLQFLFEYFSETQRNKGNFPGRFSGRQFSNSRSEMNVSTLELGDSALYLCASSPAAGGETQYFGPGTRLLVL.

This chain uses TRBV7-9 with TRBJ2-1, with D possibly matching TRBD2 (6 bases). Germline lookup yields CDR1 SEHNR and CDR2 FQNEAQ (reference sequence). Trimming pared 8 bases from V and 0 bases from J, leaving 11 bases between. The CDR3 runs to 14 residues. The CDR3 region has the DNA TGTGCCAGCGCGGGAAGCGGCTCCTACAATGAGCAGTTCTTC. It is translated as CASAGSGSYNEQFF.

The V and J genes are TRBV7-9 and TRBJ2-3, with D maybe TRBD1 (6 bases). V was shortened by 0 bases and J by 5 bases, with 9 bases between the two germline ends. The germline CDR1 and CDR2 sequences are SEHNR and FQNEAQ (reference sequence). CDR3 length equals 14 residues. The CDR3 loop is CASSLARGGDTQYF. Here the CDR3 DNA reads TGTGCCAGCAGCTTAGCCAGGGGTGGAGATACGCAGTATTTT.